What follows are 20 T cell receptor beta chains derived from one specimen sequenced in a study of breast tumors, draining lymph nodes, adjacent tissues. In TCRdb, the multiplex PCR reads were re-called with MiXCR into one record per CDR3 protein. This table holds fewer than 25,000 distinct CDR3 sequences, roughly 40% found once. Sequenced input: breast tumor tissue. The receptors come from a female donor with breast cancer. Some clones in this sample may be carry-over from other donors' samples.

As concerns this clonotype: One junction end does not reproduce the germline sequence, and a read error may be involved. The chain recombines TRBV20-1 with TRBJ2-3, with a tentative D call TRBD1 (6 bases). The CDR3 is 15 amino acids. Germline loops: CDR1 DFQATT, CDR2 SNEGSKA (reference sequence). The CDR3 coding sequence is TGCAGTGCAAGAGCAGGGGCCATAGGCACAGATACGCAGTATTTT. Its translation is CSARAGAIGTDTQYF.

Many counts were recorded for this clonotype. A single base separates this from a much larger clone, so it may be a read error. The V and J genes are TRBV7-3 and TRBJ2-2, with D unresolved. Trimming took 5 bases from V and 6 from J, leaving 28 bases between them. Germline-derived CDR1 and CDR2 are SGHTA and FQGTGA. The CDR3 has 19 amino acids. The CDR3 loop reads CASSPHVDSLVSDPGELFF. The DNA of the CDR3 is TGTGCCAGCAGCCCTCACGTTGATAGCTTAGTGTCGGACCCCGGGGAGCTGTTTTTT.

This clonotype was seen at least ten times. J is TRBJ2-3 and V is TRBV5-6, with 7 bases matching TRBD1. The CDR3 is 16 amino acids. The V gene end was trimmed by 0 bases and the J gene end by 0 bases; junction bases not matched to a gene: 4. Germline CDR1 is SGHDT and CDR2 is YYEEEE. The DNA for the CDR3 is TGTGCCAGCAGCTTGGGGGGACAGACAAGCACAGATACGCAGTATTTT. This gives the protein CASSLGGQTSTDTQYF.

V and J are TRBV11-2 and TRBJ2-7, with D uncertain. The CDR3 is 12 residues long. Per germline, CDR1 SGHAT and CDR2 FQNNGV. V shed 4 bases and J shed 2 bases, with 6 bases lying between them. CDR3 sequence reads: CASSSFPYEQYF. The CDR3 nucleotides are TGTGCCAGCAGCTCCTTCCCCTACGAGCAGTACTTC.

Regarding this clonotype: This clone may be a read error of a much larger clone one base away. The genes are TRBV7-2 and TRBJ1-2, with TRBD1 as a possible D gene (6 bases). This CDR3 region has 15 residues. The germline V gene has CDR1 SGHTA and CDR2 FQGNSA. The CDR3 region is CASAPSGHLTWGYPF. The DNA of the CDR3 is TGTGCCAGCGCACCTTCGGGACATCTAACTTGGGGCTACCCCTTC.

The chain is built from TRBV27 and TRBJ2-3, with TRBD2 matching 14 bases. Trimming cost V 4 bases and J 3 bases; bases outside gene matches: 3. The CDR3 runs 16 residues. The germline V gene encodes CDR1 MNHEY and CDR2 SMNVEV (reference sequence). The CDR3 DNA sequence: TGTGCCAGCAGTTCCCGACTAGCGGGGGGGACAGATACGCAGTATTTT. This encodes CASSSRLAGGTDTQYF.

The chain joins TRBV10-3 to TRBJ1-3; D is perhaps TRBD1 (6 bases). Germline assignment: CDR1 ENHRY and CDR2 SYGVKD. The CDR3 totals 14 residues. Trimming took 7 bases from V and 2 from J, leaving 12 bases between them. CDR3 nucleotide sequence: TGTGCCATCACCCGGGAGGGGGCTGGAAACACCATATATTTT. This gives the protein CAITREGAGNTIYF.

A note on this clonotype: An end of the junction does not agree with germline; a read error may underlie this. The chain has TRBV20-1 and TRBJ2-7; 8 bases align to TRBD2. CDR1 and CDR2 from the germline V gene are DFQATT and SNEGSKA (reference sequence). The CDR3 consists of 15 residues. The CDR3 DNA follows: TGTAGTGCTAGAGGATCTCGGGAGGGGGTGTACGAGCAGTACTTC. This encodes CSARGSREGVYEQYF.

This clonotype was detected many times. The rearrangement links TRBV7-2 to TRBJ2-5; D may correspond to TRBD1 or TRBD2 (6 bases each). The ends were cut back, 1 base at V and 2 bases at J, with 17 bases in the middle. CDR1 SGHTA and CDR2 FQGNSA come from the germline V gene. The CDR3 loop spans 17 amino acids. The CDR3 is CASSLGPPGAVQETQYF. The DNA of the CDR3 is TGTGCCAGCAGCTTAGGCCCTCCGGGGGCGGTACAAGAGACCCAGTACTTC.

This clonotype is deemed medium-sized (0.01 to 0.1%). This chain connects TRBV5-1 to TRBJ2-2; D uncertain. Germline lookup yields CDR1 SGHRS and CDR2 YFSETQ. This CDR3 comprises 15 residues. V lost 3 bases and J lost 2, with 11 bases in between. CDR3 DNA: TGCGCCAGCAGCTCACTAAGGACCAACACCGGGGAGCTGTTTTTT. As protein: CASSSLRTNTGELFF. Looking up the rest from reference TRBV5-1 and TRBJ2-2 gives the full variable domain: KAGVTQTPRYLIKTRGQQVTLSCSPISGHRSVSWYQQTPGQGLQFLFEYFSETQRNKGNFPGRFSGRQFSNSRSEMNVSTLELGDSALYLCASSSLRTNTGELFFGEGSRLTVL.

Sample share makes this clonotype medium-sized. The CDR3 DNA follows: TGCGCCAGCAGCCCCCCGCAGGGGAGTAATTCACCCCTCCACTTT. This translates into CASSPPQGSNSPLHF. The chain has TRBV4-1 and TRBJ1-6; D possibly corresponds to TRBD1 (6 bases). Germline V gives CDR1 MGHRA, CDR2 YSYEKL. V lost 4 bases and J 6 bases, leaving 13 bases between the germline ends. The CDR3 length is 15 residues.

The V and J genes are TRBV2 and TRBJ1-2; D remains ambiguous. In germline, CDR1 is SNHLY, CDR2 FYNNEI. This CDR3 comprises 12 residues. V shed 8 bases and J shed 3 bases, with 10 bases lying between them. The CDR3 nucleotides are TGTGCCAGCTCTGGCGGCGACTATGGCTACACCTTC. Translated: CASSGGDYGYTF.

The rearrangement joins TRBV25-1 to TRBJ2-2, with D hard to call. The V gene's germline CDR1 is MGHDK and CDR2 SYGVNS. This CDR3 is built from 15 residues. V lost 4 bases and J lost 0, with 9 bases in between. DNA for the CDR3: TGTGCCAGCAGTGCCCGTTTATCGAACACCGGGGAGCTGTTTTTT. Translating gives CASSARLSNTGELFF.

This clonotype showed up many times. V gene TRBV10-3 combines with J gene TRBJ2-3; 8 bases map to TRBD2. Germline trimming cut 6 bases from V and 4 bases from J; bases unmatched to any gene: 9. The CDR3 runs 15 residues. Germline V gene lookup returns CDR1 ENHRY and CDR2 SYGVKD. CDR3 sequence (DNA): TGTGCCATCAGCAAAGTAGCGGGGTCGTCAGATACGCAGTATTTT. Protein sequence: CAISKVAGSSDTQYF.

The chain combines TRBV9 with TRBJ2-1; weak D call: TRBD2 (5 bases). Trimming cost V 1 base and J 8 bases, with 7 bases left between them. This CDR3 is 12 amino acids long. CDR1 and CDR2 from the germline V gene are SGDLS and YYNGEE. The CDR3 reads CASSVLEDEQFF. The CDR3 DNA reads TGTGCCAGCAGCGTATTGGAGGATGAGCAGTTCTTC.

CDR3 loop: CASSHRGAGNTIYF. CDR3 sequence (DNA): TGTGCCAGCAGCCACAGGGGCGCTGGAAACACCATATATTTT. This chain connects TRBV7-2 to TRBJ1-3; TRBD1 aligns across 7 bases. The CDR3 runs 14 residues. The germline V gene has CDR1 SGHTA and CDR2 FQGNSA. With 5 bases clipped from V and 2 bases from J, the junction kept 3 bases outside the gene matches.

This clonotype showed up many times. J is TRBJ2-5 and V is TRBV30; TRBD2 is a possible D gene (6 bases). The V end was cut by 0 bases, the J end by 8 bases, with 10 bases between. The CDR3 extends over 12 amino acids. Germline CDR1 and CDR2: GTSNPN and SVGIG (reference sequence). Here the CDR3 DNA reads TGTGCCTGGAGTGTACTGGGGACTACCCAGTACTTC. This translates into CAWSVLGTTQYF. Full variable domain (missing parts from reference TRBV30 and TRBJ2-5): SQTIHQWPATLVQPVGSPLSLECTVEGTSNPNLYWYRQAAGRGLQLLFYSVGIGQISSEVPQNLSASRPQDRQFILSSKKLLLSDSGFYLCAWSVLGTTQYFGPGTRLLVL.

The gene calls are TRBV9 and TRBJ2-1; D is possibly TRBD1 or TRBD2 (5 bases each). The ends were cut back, 4 bases at V and 6 bases at J, with 14 bases in the middle. This CDR3 comprises 14 residues. Germline CDR1 and CDR2: SGDLS and YYNGEE. The CDR3 DNA reads as TGTGCCAGCAGCCGGGACGCAACCCTCAATGAGCAGTTCTTC. Amino acids: CASSRDATLNEQFF.

V and J are TRBV9 and TRBJ2-1; D assignment may be TRBD1 or TRBD2 (5 bases each). V lost 4 bases and J 10 bases, leaving 15 bases between the germline ends. Per germline, CDR1 SGDLS and CDR2 YYNGEE. This CDR3 has 13 residues. The CDR3 sequence: CASSFGDLSEQFF. CDR3 DNA sequence: TGTGCCAGCAGCTTTGGGGACCTAAGCGAGCAGTTCTTC.

The sample holds a few counts of this clonotype. This chain joins TRBV6-1 and TRBJ1-5, with no clear D. Trimming took off 4 bases at V and 5 bases at J, with 12 bases between the two ends. The CDR3 has 14 residues. Germline loops: CDR1 MNHNS, CDR2 SASEGT. CDR3 protein: CASSGRTADQPQHF. DNA for the CDR3: TGTGCCAGCAGTGGACGGACGGCCGATCAGCCCCAGCATTTT.